This is a list of T cell receptor beta chains from one sample in a study of blood T cell repertoires in COVID-19. Only in-frame clones appear in the TCRdb table, and some are missing; sequencing was by immunoSEQ multiplex PCR. This table holds over 350,000 clones, roughly 88% found once. The sample comprised PBMCs or T cells enriched from blood (not recorded which). These receptors all come from a woman in her 30s with acute COVID-19. Both conserved end residues are part of each CDR3. Size values are once, few and many counts, or a class for expanded clones, and some rows have none.

abundance	v_gene	CDR3aa
.	TRBV6-5	CAGSGGTYGYTF
few	TRBV10-3	CAISEFDGGTEAFF
.	TRBV5-1	CASSLPIDTDTQYF
.	TRBV12-3/TRBV12-4	CASSSYGGNTIYF
.	TRBV7-9	CASSAPTGLGETQYF
.	TRBV18	CASSPPQGAGTEAFF
once	TRBV9	CASSPRLYSGNTIYF
.	TRBV6-1	CASSGRLQGKGYEQYF
.	TRBV10-1	CASSDQYTYEQYF
.	TRBV2	CASTQEDRGAYGYTF
.	TRBV30	CAWNRGGLTDTQYF
.	TRBV2	CASRNRAPYEKLFF
.	TRBV10-3	CAISEGLVGGSYNEQFF
.	TRBV5-6	CASSLLFGGDRETQYF
.	TRBV29-1	CSATDRAGNTIYF
.	TRBV7-2	CASSLLGGGNTDTQYF
few	TRBV6-6	CASSRPAGSYNSPLHF
.	TRBV18	CASSSSGQYNSPLHF
.	TRBV2	CASSEDHGRGQTQYF
.	TRBV6-5	CATRIDRANTEAFF
.	TRBV21-1	CASSKRPGHSSDQPQHF
.	TRBV12-3/TRBV12-4	CASGQGGTLGYTF
.	TRBV7-9	CASSLAISGSGNTIYF
.	TRBV19	CASHERGLNQPQHF
.	TRBV24-1	CATSPNRGATGNTIYF
.	TRBV11-3	CASSLAGTGTYEQYF
.	TRBV6-1	CASSGTSGGSTYEQYF
.	TRBV27	CASSSRNTEAFF
.	TRBV7-7	CASSLVGGRAQGEQYF
.	TRBV5-1	CASSKAGTGGNTEAFF
.	TRBV3-1/TRBV3-2	CASTDRGLNTEAFF
few	TRBV6-5	CASSYSMERNQPQHF
.	TRBV21-1	CASGRWRGGSDTQYF
.	TRBV27	CASSRYQGVTEAFF
.	TRBV4-1	CASSQVRGPYEQYF
.	TRBV19	CASSMSPGAAGYTF
.	TRBV2	CASSEAGREQYF
.	TRBV11-3	CASSFRGSYEQYF
.	TRBV4-1	CASSQVPPGGDTQYF
once	TRBV29-1	CSVECRDSASYGYTF
.	TRBV5-5	CASSYRNLQGLINYGYTF
once	TRBV19	CASSIDQSRRGEAFF